This entry lists 16 T cell receptor beta chains sequenced from one sample in a study of neurological immune-mediated disorders. TCRdb re-called the 5' RACE reads through MiXCR, storing one row per CDR3 protein. The sample has tens of thousands of distinct CDR3 sequences; roughly 4.6% are singletons. The sample consisted of PBMCs. These receptors were taken from a man aged 50-60 years with multiple sclerosis.

This clonotype was recorded many times. The CDR3 sequence: CASSSAQGAFDEQYF. In nucleotides, the CDR3 is TGTGCCAGCAGCAGCGCTCAGGGGGCGTTCGACGAGCAGTACTTC. This chain links TRBV6-5 with TRBJ2-7, with TRBD1 matching over 8 bases. This CDR3 is 15 amino acids long. The J segment lost 5 bases and the V segment lost 6 bases, leaving 12 bases of the junction unmatched. Germline V lookup: CDR1 MNHEY, CDR2 SVGAGI.

This clonotype was counted between two and nine times. This chain connects TRBV7-2 to TRBJ1-1; D ambiguous. Germline lookup yields CDR1 SGHTA and CDR2 FQGNSA. The CDR3 runs to 15 residues. V lost 3 bases and J 1 base, leaving 12 bases between the germline ends. The DNA for the CDR3 is TGTGCCAGCAGCTTTTCCCCGGTAGGGAACACTGAAGCTTTCTTT. The encoded protein is CASSFSPVGNTEAFF.

This clonotype was counted at least ten times. The genes are TRBV6-5 and TRBJ1-6; unclear D gene. Trimming shortened V by 2 bases and J by 7 bases, and 3 bases separated the two germline ends. CDR3 length: 12 residues. CDR1 and CDR2 (germline): MNHEY, SVGAGI. The CDR3 here is CASSYGNSPLHF. The CDR3 region has the DNA TGTGCCAGCAGTTACGGGAATTCACCCCTCCACTTT.

This clonotype showed up many times. The chain has TRBV20-1 and TRBJ1-1, with D tentatively TRBD1 (5 bases). This CDR3 has 13 amino acids. V was shortened by 6 bases and J by 4 bases, with 15 bases between the two germline ends. Germline-derived CDR1 and CDR2 are DFQATT and SNEGSKA (reference sequence). This CDR3 is CSAPPAGSTEAFF. The CDR3 DNA follows: TGCAGTGCCCCCCCAGCAGGGAGCACTGAAGCTTTCTTT.

Note on this clonotype: A read error may produce the germline difference seen at one junction end. The chain has TRBV5-1 and TRBJ1-3; D remains ambiguous. Germline lookup yields CDR1 SGHRS and CDR2 YFSETQ. This CDR3 contains 14 residues. CDR3 sequence (DNA): TGCGCCAGAAGCTTGGAACCCTCTGGAAACACCATATATTTT. The encoded protein is CARSLEPSGNTIYF.

This clonotype was detected ten times or more. Mismatch with germline at one junction end may stem from a read error. The chain links TRBV5-1 to TRBJ1-6; no firm D call. CDR3 length: 15 residues. Germline V gives CDR1 SGHRS, CDR2 YFSETQ. For the CDR3, the DNA is TGCGCCAGCAGCTTGTCCTTGAGAGAAAATTCACCCCTCAACTTT. Its protein product is CASSLSLRENSPLNF.

The chain combines TRBV28 with TRBJ2-7, with 11 nucleotides matching TRBD1. Germline V gives CDR1 MDHEN, CDR2 SYDVKM. The ends lost 5 bases at V and 3 bases at J; junction bases unmatched: 6. The CDR3 runs to 15 residues. The CDR3, as DNA: TGTGCCAGCAGTCGTACGGACAGGGGGCTCTACGAGCAGTACTTC. Its protein is CASSRTDRGLYEQYF.

This clonotype has just a few counts. The rearrangement joins TRBV5-1 to TRBJ2-7; D assignment may be TRBD1 or TRBD2 (6 bases each). The CDR3 extends over 14 amino acids. Germline values: CDR1 SGHRS, CDR2 YFSETQ. Deletions cut 2 bases from V and 5 bases from J, with 14 bases between. The CDR3 protein is CASSFTPGANEQYF. The CDR3 nucleotides are TGCGCCAGCAGCTTTACTCCGGGGGCCAACGAGCAGTACTTC.

This clonotype has just a few counts. A much larger clonotype is one base distant, so this may be a read error. The chain employs TRBV10-3 and TRBJ2-1, with 8 bases fitting TRBD2. The CDR3 totals 14 residues. CDR1 is ENHRY, CDR2 SYGVKD, per germline. J was trimmed by 8 bases and V by 6 bases; bases with no gene match: 9. The CDR3: CAISGGAVQYEQFF. CDR3 sequence (DNA): TGTGCCATCAGCGGGGGGGCGGTGCAGTATGAGCAGTTCTTC.

This rearrangement joins TRBV2 to TRBJ2-2; D is unresolved. V was trimmed by 4 bases and J by 4 bases, leaving 4 bases between them. This CDR3 spans 12 amino acids. The germline V gene has CDR1 SNHLY and CDR2 FYNNEI. CDR3 coding DNA: TGTGCCAGCAGTGGACTCACCGGGGAGCTGTTTTTT. Amino acids: CASSGLTGELFF. Complete variable domain (other parts from reference TRBV2 and TRBJ2-2): EPEVTQTPSHQVTQMGQEVILRCVPISNHLYFYWYRQILGQKVEFLVSFYNNEISEKSEIFDDQFSVERPDGSNFTLKIRSTKLEDSAMYFCASSGLTGELFFGEGSRLTVL.

This clonotype turned up a few times. This could be a read error, since a much larger clone is one nucleotide away. This chain uses TRBV28 with TRBJ2-4; 9 bases agree with TRBD2. The germline V gene has CDR1 MDHEN and CDR2 SYDVKM. This CDR3 has 14 amino acids. CDR3 sequence: CASSRGGAEKIQYF. The CDR3 DNA reads as TGTGCCAGCAGCCGCGGGGGGGCGGAAAAAATTCAGTACTTC.

This clonotype was seen repeatedly, ten times or more. The chain couples TRBV18 to TRBJ1-5, with D tentatively TRBD1 (5 bases). The CDR3 is 16 residues long. Per germline, CDR1 KGHSH and CDR2 LQKENI. The V gene lost 1 base and the J gene lost 6 bases, with 16 bases spanning the gap. The CDR3 reads CASSPLSGQGVQPQHF. Written as DNA, the CDR3 is TGTGCCAGCTCACCACTCTCCGGGCAGGGCGTTCAGCCCCAGCATTTT. The whole variable domain, filled in from reference TRBV18 and TRBJ1-5, reads NAGVMQNPRHLVRRRGQEARLRCSPMKGHSHVYWYRQLPEEGLKFMVYLQKENIIDESGMPKERFSAEFPKEGPSILRIQQVVRGDSAAYFCASSPLSGQGVQPQHFGDGTRLSIL.

Many counts were recorded for this clonotype. This chain joins TRBV7-2 and TRBJ2-7; weak D call: TRBD1 (6 bases). Germline CDR1 is SGHTA and CDR2 is FQGNSA. The ends were cut back, 5 bases at V and 3 bases at J, with 11 bases in the middle. CDR3 size: 13 residues. CDR3 DNA: TGTGCCAGCAGCCCCTCAGGGGTCTACGAGCAGTACTTC. This codes for CASSPSGVYEQYF.

This clonotype was seen many times. The chain combines TRBV18 with TRBJ2-1; D ambiguous. CDR3 size: 15 residues. The germline V gene has CDR1 KGHSH and CDR2 LQKENI. V lost 2 bases to trimming and J lost 1 base, with 9 bases between them. The CDR3 region is CASSPEFGSYNEQFF. In nucleotides, the CDR3 is TGTGCCAGCTCACCAGAGTTTGGGTCCTACAATGAGCAGTTCTTC.

This clonotype was seen many times. The rearrangement links TRBV12-3 or TRBV12-4 to TRBJ1-5; D is unresolved. V was clipped by 7 bases and J by 5 bases, with 15 bases between them. This CDR3 contains 14 residues. CDR3 sequence: CASTLSHPDQPQHF. The CDR3 DNA follows: TGTGCCAGCACCTTAAGCCACCCAGATCAGCCCCAGCATTTT.

On this clonotype itself: The conserved phenylalanine or tryptophan normally closing the CDR3 is absent here, so this likely arose from a read error. Because the CDR3's place on the DNA is in doubt, the DNA is left out and the CDR3 is given as listed by TCRdb. The rearrangement uses TRBV7-2 and TRBJ1-6. Germline loops: CDR1 SGHTA, CDR2 FQGNSA. The CDR3 is 13 amino acids in total, end residues counted. The CDR3 reads CASSNQMDSPLNI.